This T cell receptor (beta chain) came from a study of Graves' ophthalmopathy and Graves' hyperthyroidism. Study information: Specimen type is peripheral blood, obtained at initial diagnosis before any treatment.

This clonotype showed up just once. This CDR3 contains 14 residues. The germline gives CDR1 SQVTM, CDR2 ANQGSEA. Trimming stripped 4 bases from V and 5 bases from J, with 17 bases between. The authors amplified TCR beta CDR3 regions, and they did so from RNA transcripts for repertoire sequencing. First-round RT-PCR employed HTBI primers, with a second-round multiplex PCR after it. TCRdb recomputed calls from the multiplex PCR reads with MiXCR, one row per CDR3 protein. The data hold 300,000 to 350,000 distinct CDR3 sequences, with 15% to 20% observed a single time. Active ophthalmopathy (CAS at least 3, NOSPECS at least 4), lasting under 3 months.

Sequencing was carried out using peripheral blood. The chain combines TRBV29-1 with TRBJ2-5; D might be TRBD2 (6 bases). This clonotype was sampled from an adult man with Graves' ophthalmopathy. CDR3: CSVGLGAAGETQYF. The CDR3 region has the DNA TGCAGCGTTGGGTTAGGAGCGGCGGGGGAGACCCAGTACTTC.